What follows is one TCR beta chain and its context. The data are from a study of cytotoxic CD8 clonotypes in ibrutinib-treated CLL. The germline V gene encodes CDR1 SNHLY and CDR2 FYNNEI. The CDR3 has 16 residues. V was clipped by 2 bases and J by 4 bases, with 15 bases between them. TCRdb keeps only in-frame clones here, not all; method: immunoSEQ multiplex PCR. The table lists fewer than 25,000 clones, roughly 80% of them singletons. The sequenced sample was PBMCs, obtained before ibrutinib treatment. This sequence joins TRBV2 and TRBJ2-1, with D possibly called TRBD1 or TRBD2 (5 bases each). The receptor's source is a human donor with chronic lymphocytic leukemia. CDR3 in DNA: TGTGCCAGCAGTGAAACCGGGACGGGGTATTACAATGAGCAGTTCTTC. It is translated as CASSETGTGYYNEQFF.